Included here is one TCR beta chain sequence, with context. Its antigen is unidentified. This record comes from a study of cytomegalovirus exposure and HLA in healthy donors. PCR amplification relied on 60 Vbeta primers (plus 13 Jbeta primers). The table came from immunoSEQ multiplex PCR; TCRdb's copy has only in-frame clones and leaves some out. Its table lists about 40,000 clones. Study-level results: V- and J-gene trimming of TCR beta was linked (in a later analysis) to a missense DCLRE1C variant. An analysis done earlier found most TCR beta V segments productive about 87% or about 30% of the time.

Germline CDR1 and CDR2: KGHSH and LQKENI. The CDR3 totals 15 residues. The ends were cut back, 1 base at V and 4 bases at J, with 11 bases in the middle. The sequencing sample was made of PBMCs. The receptor comes from a man between 25 and 39 years old in good health and CMV-seronegative. The chain combines TRBV18 with TRBJ1-5; D may be TRBD1 (5 bases). The CDR3 loop reads CASSPRGGKNQPQHF. In DNA, the CDR3 is TGTGCCAGCTCACCACGGGGGGGTAAGAATCAGCCCCAGCATTTT.